Each of the 15 T cell receptor beta chains below was sequenced from the same sample in a study of CD8+CD57+ T cells in acquired aplastic anemia. Patients who underwent sequencing had shown CD8+CD57+ cell expansion by flow cytometry. Genomic DNA, the template, was used for profiling of the TCR beta VDJ and CDR3. Each CDR3 protein gets one entry after TCRdb re-called the reads with MiXCR. The data show approximately 98,000 distinct CDR3 sequences, 55% to 70% seen once. What was sequenced was sorted CD4+, CD8+, or CD8+CD57+ T cells (not recorded which) from PBMCs. These receptors all come from a human donor with aplastic anemia.

Points on this clonotype: This may be a read error: a much more frequent sequence differs by one nucleotide. V usage is TRBV4-1 and J usage is TRBJ1-5; 8 bases fit TRBD1. This CDR3 region has 15 residues. Germline values: CDR1 MGHRA, CDR2 YSYEKL. The CDR3 bases are TGCGCCAGCAGCCCAGAGAGACAGGGGAATCAGCCCCATCATTTT. Protein sequence: CASSPERQGNQPHHF.

The chain couples TRBV7-3 to TRBJ2-7; TRBD1 aligns across 9 bases. Germline V gene sequence: CDR1 SGHTA, CDR2 FQGTGA. The CDR3 has 12 amino acids. Trimming cost V 11 bases and J 2 bases; bases outside gene matches: 4. The DNA for the CDR3 is TGTGCCGGCCGGGACAGGGCCTACGAGCAGTACTTC. Protein: CAGRDRAYEQYF.

This clonotype was seen only once. V is TRBV25-1 and J is TRBJ2-5; a possible D gene is TRBD2 (6 bases). Trimming took 6 bases from V and 5 from J, leaving 19 bases between them. The germline V gene has CDR1 MGHDK and CDR2 SYGVNS. The CDR3 is made up of 15 amino acids. The CDR3 loop is CASSWEDGDGETQYF. The CDR3 region has the DNA TGTGCCAGCAGCTGGGAGGACGGGGACGGGGAGACCCAGTACTTC.

In its sample, this clonotype was seen many times. The CDR3: CASSEAGGLVVQFF. The CDR3, as DNA: TGTGCCAGCAGTGAAGCAGGAGGGCTGGTCGTGCAGTTCTTC. The chain links TRBV6-1 to TRBJ2-1, with D perhaps matching TRBD2 (6 bases). V was trimmed by 0 bases and J by 12 bases, leaving 15 bases between them. The germline V gene encodes CDR1 MNHNS and CDR2 SASEGT. The CDR3 sequence is 14 residues long.

The chain has TRBV6-1 and TRBJ2-7, with 7 bases that match TRBD1. Germline V CDR1 and CDR2: MNHNS, SASEGT. Unmatched junction bases numbered 6, after V lost 7 bases and J lost 6 bases. This CDR3 contains 12 residues. The CDR3 loop is CASTDRAGEQYF. Written as DNA, the CDR3 is TGTGCCAGCACCGACAGGGCGGGCGAGCAGTACTTC.

The rearrangement uses TRBV2 and TRBJ2-7; D unclear. Germline loops: CDR1 SNHLY, CDR2 FYNNEI. This CDR3 is 14 amino acids long. The V end lost 5 bases, the J end lost 5 bases, and 16 bases lay between the germline ends. The CDR3 coding sequence is TGTGCCAGCAGTTTTTCCCGGGCCCTGAACGAGCAGTACTTC. This gives the protein CASSFSRALNEQYF.

CDR3 sequence: CASSIGQNNYGYTF. In DNA, the CDR3 is TGTGCCAGTAGTATAGGACAGAATAACTATGGCTACACCTTC. J is TRBJ1-2 and V is TRBV19; a possible D gene is TRBD1 (5 bases). The CDR3 consists of 14 residues. Trimming pared 1 base from V and 1 base from J, leaving 7 bases between. Germline lookup yields CDR1 LNHDA and CDR2 SQIVND (reference sequence).

This clonotype was picked up a small number of times. The chain has TRBV7-9 and TRBJ1-2, with 7 bases that match TRBD1. Germline loops: CDR1 SEHNR, CDR2 FQNEAQ (reference sequence). There are 13 residues in the CDR3. CDR3 bases: TGTGGGAGCAGCTTAGACAGGGACTATGGCTACACCTTC. Translating gives CGSSLDRDYGYTF.

The chain carries TRBV20-1 and TRBJ2-7; 11 nucleotides line up with TRBD2. This CDR3 region has 16 residues. The V gene end was trimmed by 0 bases and the J gene end by 1 base; junction bases not matched to a gene: 5. Germline values: CDR1 DFQATT, CDR2 SNEGSKA (reference sequence). CDR3 bases: TGCAGTGCTAGAGATTTGAGACTAGCGGGGTCCTACGAGCAGTACTTC. Translated, it gives CSARDLRLAGSYEQYF.

This clonotype has just a few counts. The chain is built from TRBV20-1 and TRBJ2-7, with D possibly being TRBD2 (6 bases). The CDR3 sequence is 14 residues long. Germline lookup yields CDR1 DFQATT and CDR2 SNEGSKA (reference sequence). Trimming took 6 bases from V and 1 from J, leaving 16 bases between them. CDR3 nucleotides: TGCAGTGCCAATCCAGGTAGCGGATCCTACGAGCAGTACTTC. Protein product: CSANPGSGSYEQYF.

This chain joins TRBV19 and TRBJ2-3; 9 positions match TRBD2. V gave up 3 bases and J gave up 0 bases; unmatched junction bases: 1. The CDR3 consists of 15 residues. Germline CDR1 is LNHDA and CDR2 is SQIVND (reference sequence). The chain's CDR3 is CASSIAGGSTDTQYF. For the CDR3, the DNA is TGTGCCAGTAGTATCGCGGGAGGGAGCACAGATACGCAGTATTTT.

This chain connects TRBV9 to TRBJ2-7; 9 nucleotides line up with TRBD1. Germline CDR1 and CDR2: SGDLS and YYNGEE. This CDR3 comprises 14 residues. The trim removed 9 bases at V and 3 bases at J, leaving 10 bases unmatched. The CDR3 here is CATGTGHLHYEQYV. The CDR3 nucleotides are TGTGCCACCGGGACAGGGCATTTACACTACGAGCAGTACGTC.

The rearrangement links TRBV10-3 to TRBJ2-1; a weak D match, TRBD1 (6 bases). V shed 3 bases and J shed 1 base, with 10 bases lying between them. The CDR3 has 15 residues. Germline V gives CDR1 ENHRY, CDR2 SYGVKD. The DNA for the CDR3 is TGTGCCATCAGTGATCTCCAGGGGTCCTACAATGAGCAGTTCTTC. This codes for CAISDLQGSYNEQFF.

The V call is TRBV11-3, the J call TRBJ1-6; the D gene is possibly TRBD1 (6 bases). CDR1 and CDR2 (germline): SGHNT, YENEEA. The CDR3 covers 13 residues. The ends were cut back, 5 bases at V and 7 bases at J, with 9 bases in the middle. The CDR3 reads CASSTGQNSPLHF. In DNA, the CDR3 is TGTGCCAGCAGCACAGGACAGAATTCACCCCTCCACTTT.

The chain joins TRBV7-2 to TRBJ2-2; no clear D gene. CDR1 SGHTA and CDR2 FQGNSA come from the germline V gene. The V gene lost 3 bases and the J gene lost 7 bases, with 6 bases spanning the gap. This CDR3 has 12 amino acids. CDR3: CASSLVVGELFF. The CDR3 nucleotides read TGTGCCAGCAGCTTGGTTGTCGGGGAGCTGTTTTTT.